Sequencing of this TCR beta chain was carried out in a study of CXCR3-negative and CXCR3-positive naive CD8 T cells (dated by TCRdb to 2018 to 2020). General notes on the study: Some 130 million TRB reads were obtained in total, roughly 1.5 +/- 0.3 million reads per library. TRBV-TRBJ cluster analysis included naive subsets from 5 or 6 donors and memory cells from 3 donors. Diversity and physicochemical repertoire analyses were performed on about 12 donors pooled from two independent experiments. The paper's findings and limits, for the study overall: Similar TRBV-TRBJ usage was shown by naive CXCR3-negative and CXCR3-positive cells from the same donor, whereas distinct patterns were shown by memory cells. Because CXCR3 expression was partially decreased after cryopreservation, freshly isolated PBMCs were used for most assays. TRB CDR3s from CXCR3-positive naive cells showed higher hydrophobicity (lower Kidera factor 4), lower energy, and higher strength and volume indices than CXCR3-negative naive cells. Both naive subsets had comparably high repertoire diversity, while memory CD8+ T cells had much lower repertoire diversity. Because surface CD5, which is linked to self-reactivity in mice, was comparable between the naive subsets, TCR interaction strength was also inferred from TRB CDR3 physicochemical properties.

The CDR3 has 13 amino acids, counting the end cysteine and phenylalanine. No DNA is given. CDR1 SGHDT and CDR2 YYEEEE were looked up in the germline V gene. For every CD8+ T cell subset, 300,000 cells were flow-sorted straight into RLT lysis buffer, and each subset was sorted in triplicate. To keep memory contaminants out, a stringent definition of naive CD8+ T cells was applied: CD45RO-CCR7+CD27+CD95-. Peripheral blood mononuclear cells were isolated from buffy coats by standard density gradient centrifugation. A FACSAria III was used to flow-sort naive CXCR3-negative and CXCR3-positive CD8+ T cells. Total RNA was extracted from sorted cells using an RNeasy Mini Kit. Note on this clonotype: Its antigen target is currently unknown.

Sequencing was performed on a NextSeq 550. The Human TCR Profiling Kit (MiLaboratory) was used to prepare UMI-labeled 5' RACE TRB cDNA libraries. The full amount of extracted RNA was used for cDNA synthesis, and the full amount of resulting cDNA was used for PCR amplification. The libraries were made side by side, with each library going through the same number of PCR cycles. The paper's processing steps were these. With a minimum of two reads required per UMI, MIGEC and MiXCR pulled out about 50,000 +/- 10,000 unique UMI-labeled TRB cDNA molecules from each library. On average, each library contained roughly 40,000 +/- 10,000 functional in-frame TRB CDR3 nucleotide clonotypes without stop codons. After downsampling to 5000 UMI-labeled TRB molecules per sample, diversity metrics, including normalized Shannon-Wiener and Chao1, were computed in VDJtools. For the central five CDR3 residues, VDJtools calculated physicochemical properties weighted by clonotype size, namely interaction energy, strength, volume and Kidera factor 4. The reads, reprocessed by TCRdb, yield one row per CDR3 protein sequence and no DNA. These V and J calls originate from TCRdb's pipeline instead of the authors' own analysis. The sample's records list nearly 110,000 distinct CDR3 sequences. The top ten clones comprise 0.3% to 0.4% of the sample.

This TCR came from a human donor in good health. Some clones in this sample may be carry-over from other donors' samples. The V and J segments used are TRBV5-6 and TRBJ1-6. Sequences were obtained from naive CXCR3+ CD8+ T cells from blood. The cell subset or site label, read with the paper, signifies: CD45RO-CCR7+CD27+CD95- naive CD8+ T cells expressing CXCR3 (TNR3+). For the CDR3, the sequence is CASSFVGDSPLHF.